The 28 T cell receptor beta chains reported below all come from one sample, sequenced in a study of cytomegalovirus exposure and HLA in healthy donors. PCR amplification relied on 60 Vbeta primers (plus 13 Jbeta primers). Profiled with immunoSEQ multiplex PCR; TCRdb holds only in-frame clones, not every one. The table records roughly 120,000 clones, 74% of them present only once. Input material: PBMCs. These receptors were taken from a woman between 50 and 59 years old in good health and CMV-seropositive.

This clone has just one count. V usage is TRBV6-1 and J usage is TRBJ2-5, with a tentative D call TRBD1 (6 bases). Trimming took 5 bases from V and 1 from J, leaving 11 bases between them. The germline gives CDR1 MNHNS, CDR2 SASEGT. This CDR3 has 14 amino acids. The DNA of the CDR3 is TGTGCCAGCAGTAGTGGACAGAGCCAAGAGACCCAGTACTTC. Protein sequence: CASSSGQSQETQYF.

This clone was counted a few times. The chain is built from TRBV18 and TRBJ1-4, with D possibly TRBD1 on 6 matching bases. The CDR3 is made up of 17 amino acids. Germline V gene sequence: CDR1 KGHSH, CDR2 LQKENI. V was pared by 4 bases and J by 0 bases, with 15 bases between. Here the CDR3 reads CASSRGQLGSTNEKLFF. DNA of the CDR3: TGTGCCAGCTCACGCGGACAGCTGGGGTCAACTAATGAAAAACTGTTTTTT.

CDR3 sequence: CSALAGGLETQYF. DNA of the CDR3: TGCAGCGCACTAGCGGGGGGGCTGGAGACCCAGTACTTC. The chain uses TRBV29-1 and TRBJ2-5, with 13 bases lining up with TRBD2. CDR3 length: 13 amino acids. Germline CDR1 and CDR2: SQVTM and ANQGSEA. V shed 7 bases, J shed 5 bases, and the junction held 4 bases outside the gene matches.

The chain has TRBV4-3 and TRBJ1-1; no definite D call. CDR1 and CDR2 (germline): LGHNA, YSLEER. V lost 1 base and J 0 bases, leaving 9 bases between the germline ends. The CDR3 length is 15 residues. The CDR3 DNA reads TGCGCCAGCAGCCAAGTGCGAGCGGTGAACACTGAAGCTTTCTTT. Protein product: CASSQVRAVNTEAFF.

As to this clone: The junction and the germline gene differ at one end; a read error may be behind it. The CDR3 nucleotides read TGTTCCAGCAGACCCATAGAAGAGACCCAGTACTTC. Its protein product is CSSRPIEETQYF. The J gene is TRBJ2-5, the V gene TRBV7-9, with D unclear. CDR1 is SEHNR, CDR2 FQNEAQ, per germline (reference sequence). The CDR3 has 12 residues. The whole variable domain, filled in from reference TRBV7-9 and TRBJ2-5, reads DTGVSQNPRHKITKRGQNVTFRCDPISEHNRLYWYRQTLGQGPEFLTYFQNEAQLEKSRLLSDRFSAERPKGSFSTLEIQRTEQGDSAMYLCSSRPIEETQYFGPGTRLLVL.

The chain joins TRBV11-2 to TRBJ2-7; 7 bases match TRBD2. Germline V gene data show CDR1 as SGHAT and CDR2 as FQNNGV. The CDR3 is 13 residues long. The J segment lost 9 bases and the V segment lost 0 bases, leaving 5 bases of the junction unmatched. In nucleotides, the CDR3 is TGTGCCAGCAGCTTAGAGTCTAGCGGAATGCAGTACTTC. Protein: CASSLESSGMQYF.

The V gene is TRBV7-2, the J gene TRBJ1-2; possible D gene TRBD1, 5 bases. Trimming removed 0 bases from V and 3 bases from J, with 8 bases in between. Germline V gene lookup returns CDR1 SGHTA and CDR2 FQGNSA. The CDR3 spans 14 residues. Here the CDR3 DNA reads TGTGCCAGCAGCTTAGCTCAGGGATACTATGGCTACACCTTC. It specifies CASSLAQGYYGYTF.

V is TRBV7-2 and J is TRBJ1-1; D not resolved. This CDR3 is built from 13 residues. Germline loops: CDR1 SGHTA, CDR2 FQGNSA. V dropped 5 bases and J dropped 6 bases, with 13 bases sitting between them. In DNA, the CDR3 is TGTGCCAGCAGCGGGTACATCGAGGCTGAAGCTTTCTTT. Its protein product is CASSGYIEAEAFF.

This chain links TRBV4-1 with TRBJ2-6; possibly TRBD2 for D (6 bases). There are 17 residues in the CDR3. From germline, CDR1 is MGHRA and CDR2 YSYEKL. The V and J ends lost 6 bases and 2 bases respectively, with 17 bases between them. CDR3 coding DNA: TGCGCCAGCAGGACGGCGGGGAGTCCCCCTGGGGCCAACGTCCTGACTTTC. Its protein product is CASRTAGSPPGANVLTF.

The chain employs TRBV7-2 and TRBJ1-2; D gene ambiguous. There are 13 residues in the CDR3. The V gene lost 6 bases and the J gene lost 5 bases, with 13 bases spanning the gap. The germline V gene encodes CDR1 SGHTA and CDR2 FQGNSA. The CDR3 nucleotides read TGTGCCAGCAGAAGATCGGGGAGTTATGGCTACACCTTC. Translated: CASRRSGSYGYTF.

CDR3: CASSRQGGNEKLFF. The DNA of the CDR3 is TGTGCCAGCAGTCGACAGGGGGGAAATGAAAAACTGTTTTTT. The chain couples TRBV7-9 to TRBJ1-4; TRBD1 aligns across 9 bases. Germline V gives CDR1 SEHNR, CDR2 FQNEAQ (reference sequence). J gave up 5 bases and V 6 bases, and 4 bases lay outside the gene matches. CDR3 length equals 14 residues.

The chain's CDR3 is CASTLGEVYGYTF. CDR3 nucleotide sequence: TGTGCCAGCACTCTTGGGGAGGTCTATGGCTACACCTTC. J is TRBJ1-2 and V is TRBV5-8; D unresolved. The CDR3 is 13 amino acids. Trimming took 6 bases from V and 4 from J, leaving 13 bases between them. In germline, CDR1 is SGHTS, CDR2 YDEGEE. Full variable domain (remainder filled in from reference TRBV5-8 and TRBJ1-2): EAGVTQSPTHLIKTRGQQATLRCSPISGHTSVYWYQQALGLGLQFLLWYDEGEERNRGNFPPRFSGRQFPNYSSELNVNALELEDSALYLCASTLGEVYGYTFGSGTRLTVV.

The table lists this clone with a few counts. The chain uses TRBV18 and TRBJ1-2; 10 bases are shared with TRBD1. Germline values: CDR1 KGHSH, CDR2 LQKENI. This CDR3 is 16 amino acids long. J lost 3 bases, V lost 2 bases, and 6 bases had no gene match. The CDR3 region has the DNA TGTGCCAGCTCACCATTTGACAGGGGGCAAGACTATGGCTACACCTTC. Protein: CASSPFDRGQDYGYTF.

V gene TRBV10-3 combines with J gene TRBJ2-3, with D possibly TRBD1 on 5 matching bases. CDR3 size: 14 residues. Looked up from germline, CDR1 is ENHRY and CDR2 is SYGVKD. The V and J ends lost 0 bases and 4 bases respectively, with 8 bases between them. The CDR3 nucleotides are TGTGCCATCAGTGAGTCGACAGACGCAGATACGCAGTATTTT. Protein sequence: CAISESTDADTQYF.

This clone has more than one count but fewer than ten. The V and J genes are TRBV23-1 and TRBJ2-1; D perhaps matches TRBD2 (6 bases). TRBV23-1 is designated an ORF whose function remains uncertain. V was trimmed by 4 bases and J by 8 bases, leaving 21 bases between them. The length of the CDR3 is 16 residues. CDR3 DNA: TGCGCCAGCAGTCCACGGGAGTCCCTGGCCGGCTATGAGCAGTTCTTC. Amino acid sequence: CASSPRESLAGYEQFF.

The rearrangement joins TRBV10-3 to TRBJ2-1, with D possibly being TRBD2 (5 bases). Trimming took 1 base from V and 10 from J, leaving 8 bases between them. The CDR3 loop spans 12 amino acids. CDR1 is ENHRY and CDR2 is SYGVKD in the germline V gene. The CDR3 nucleotides read TGTGCCATCAGTGAGTTAGAGGGCGAGCAGTTCTTC. The encoded protein is CAISELEGEQFF.

The chain joins TRBV19 to TRBJ2-7, with TRBD2 matching over 8 bases. CDR1 and CDR2 (germline): LNHDA, SQIVND (reference sequence). V trimming: 6 bases; J trimming: 5 bases; junction bases outside the gene matches: 6. The CDR3 sequence is 13 residues long. This chain's CDR3 is CASRGTSNDEQYF. DNA for the CDR3: TGTGCCAGTAGAGGGACTAGTAATGACGAGCAGTACTTC.

Written as DNA, the CDR3 is TGTGCCAGCAGCTTACTAGGACAGGGCACCTACGAGCAGTACTTC. Protein sequence: CASSLLGQGTYEQYF. This sequence joins TRBV11-2 and TRBJ2-7, with TRBD1 matching over 8 bases. The CDR3 has 15 residues. Germline loops: CDR1 SGHAT, CDR2 FQNNGV. The V segment lost 2 bases and the J segment 2 bases; nucleotides outside the gene matches: 5.

The chain employs TRBV27 and TRBJ2-3, with a weak D call TRBD2 (7 bases). V shed 5 bases and J shed 1 base, with 13 bases lying between them. Germline assignment: CDR1 MNHEY and CDR2 SMNVEV (reference sequence). The CDR3 is made up of 15 amino acids. In DNA, the CDR3 is TGTGCCAGCAGTCCCACGGGGGGCGGCACAGATACGCAGTATTTT. Its translation is CASSPTGGGTDTQYF.

The V and J genes are TRBV6-5 and TRBJ2-3, with a weak D call TRBD2 (6 bases). The CDR3 spans 13 residues. CDR1 is MNHEY, CDR2 SVGAGI, per germline. The V end lost 7 bases, the J end lost 5 bases, and 13 bases lay between the germline ends. CDR3 sequence reads: CASKPGVKDTQYF. DNA of the CDR3: TGTGCCAGCAAACCGGGGGTCAAAGATACGCAGTATTTT.

The sample holds a few counts of this clone. The CDR3: CASRDRFNEKLFF. CDR3 sequence (DNA): TGTGCCAGTCGGGACAGATTTAATGAAAAACTGTTTTTT. This chain joins TRBV19 and TRBJ1-4; 7 bases fit TRBD1. There are 13 residues in the CDR3. The V segment lost 8 bases and the J segment 4 bases; nucleotides outside the gene matches: 4. From germline, CDR1 is LNHDA and CDR2 SQIVND (reference sequence). The full variable domain, with the rest looked up from reference TRBV19 and TRBJ1-4, is DGGITQSPKYLFRKEGQNVTLSCEQNLNHDAMYWYRQDPGQGLRLIYYSQIVNDFQKGDIAEGYSVSREKKESFPLTVTSAQKNPTAFYLCASRDRFNEKLFFGSGTQLSVL.

The chain joins TRBV6-1 to TRBJ2-2; 7 bases match TRBD1. From germline, CDR1 is MNHNS and CDR2 SASEGT. V shed 5 bases, J shed 5 bases, and the junction held 8 bases outside the gene matches. The CDR3 consists of 15 residues. CDR3 region: CASSPGQLQTGELFF. As DNA, the CDR3 is TGTGCCAGCAGTCCGGGACAGCTTCAGACCGGGGAGCTGTTTTTT.

V usage is TRBV27 and J usage is TRBJ2-7; 10 nucleotides line up with TRBD2. Germline-derived CDR1 and CDR2 are MNHEY and SMNVEV (reference sequence). The V gene end was trimmed by 6 bases and the J gene end by 0 bases; junction bases not matched to a gene: 11. CDR3 size: 17 residues. The CDR3: CASRSLLAGPSSYEQYF. The CDR3 nucleotides read TGTGCCAGCAGATCGTTACTAGCGGGACCGTCCTCCTACGAGCAGTACTTC.

The CDR3 spells CAISQGSDEQYF. The CDR3 nucleotides are TGTGCCATCAGTCAGGGGTCCGACGAGCAGTACTTC. This chain links TRBV10-3 with TRBJ2-7, with D possibly being TRBD1 (6 bases). V was cut by 5 bases and J by 5 bases, with 10 bases left in between. There are 12 residues in the CDR3. Per germline, CDR1 ENHRY and CDR2 SYGVKD.

J is TRBJ2-3 and V is TRBV19; 7 nucleotides match TRBD1. The CDR3 covers 15 residues. Germline values: CDR1 LNHDA, CDR2 SQIVND (reference sequence). Trimming took 2 bases from V and 0 from J; bases not matched to a gene: 2. CDR3 sequence reads: CASSITGASTDTQYF. Here the CDR3 DNA reads TGTGCCAGTAGTATAACAGGGGCAAGCACAGATACGCAGTATTTT.

DNA of the CDR3: TGTGCCAGCAGTGCGACGGGACTATATAATCAGCCCCAGCATTTT. Its translation is CASSATGLYNQPQHF. The chain joins TRBV28 to TRBJ1-5; a weak D match, TRBD1 (5 bases). Germline CDR1 reads MDHEN; CDR2 reads SYDVKM. The CDR3 contains 15 residues. V was pared by 5 bases and J by 4 bases, with 15 bases between. The variable domain in full, with the rest retrieved from reference TRBV28 and TRBJ1-5, is DVKVTQSSRYLVKRTGEKVFLECVQDMDHENMFWYRQDPGLGLRLIYFSYDVKMKEKGDIPEGYSVSREKKERFSLILESASTNQTSMYLCASSATGLYNQPQHFGDGTRLSIL.

The chain employs TRBV7-2 and TRBJ2-3, with D uncertain. Trimming left V 1 base short and J 2 bases short, with 7 bases between. This CDR3 comprises 14 residues. Germline values: CDR1 SGHTA, CDR2 FQGNSA. Here the CDR3 reads CASSLVASTDTQYF. CDR3 nucleotide sequence: TGTGCCAGCAGCTTAGTAGCTTCCACAGATACGCAGTATTTT. The full variable domain, its missing parts supplied by reference TRBV7-2 and TRBJ2-3, is GAGVSQSPSNKVTEKGKDVELRCDPISGHTALYWYRQSLGQGLEFLIYFQGNSAPDKSGLPSDRFSAERTGGSVSTLTIQRTQQEDSAVYLCASSLVASTDTQYFGPGTRLTVL.

The rearrangement links TRBV7-6 to TRBJ2-7, with 7 bases matching TRBD2. CDR1 is SGHVS, CDR2 FNYEAQ, per germline. V gave up 4 bases and J gave up 0 bases; unmatched junction bases: 9. The CDR3 is 16 amino acids. The CDR3 protein is CASSSNPTGGSYEQYF. The DNA for the CDR3 is TGTGCCAGCAGCTCAAATCCGACGGGAGGCTCCTACGAGCAGTACTTC.